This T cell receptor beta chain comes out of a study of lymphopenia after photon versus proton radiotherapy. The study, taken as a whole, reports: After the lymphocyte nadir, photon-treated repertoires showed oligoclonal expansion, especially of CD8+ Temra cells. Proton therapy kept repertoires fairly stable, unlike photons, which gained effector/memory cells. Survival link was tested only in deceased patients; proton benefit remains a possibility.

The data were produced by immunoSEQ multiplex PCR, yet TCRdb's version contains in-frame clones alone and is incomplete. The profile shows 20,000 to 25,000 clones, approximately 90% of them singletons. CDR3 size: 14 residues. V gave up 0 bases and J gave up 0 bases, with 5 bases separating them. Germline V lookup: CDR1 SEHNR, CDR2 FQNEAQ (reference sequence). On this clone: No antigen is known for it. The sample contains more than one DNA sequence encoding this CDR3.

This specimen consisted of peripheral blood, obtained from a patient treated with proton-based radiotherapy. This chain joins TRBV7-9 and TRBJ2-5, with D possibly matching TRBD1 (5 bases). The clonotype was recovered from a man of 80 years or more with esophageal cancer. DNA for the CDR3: TGTGCCAGCAGCTTAGCCAGGGACCAAGAGACCCAGTACTTC. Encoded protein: CASSLARDQETQYF.